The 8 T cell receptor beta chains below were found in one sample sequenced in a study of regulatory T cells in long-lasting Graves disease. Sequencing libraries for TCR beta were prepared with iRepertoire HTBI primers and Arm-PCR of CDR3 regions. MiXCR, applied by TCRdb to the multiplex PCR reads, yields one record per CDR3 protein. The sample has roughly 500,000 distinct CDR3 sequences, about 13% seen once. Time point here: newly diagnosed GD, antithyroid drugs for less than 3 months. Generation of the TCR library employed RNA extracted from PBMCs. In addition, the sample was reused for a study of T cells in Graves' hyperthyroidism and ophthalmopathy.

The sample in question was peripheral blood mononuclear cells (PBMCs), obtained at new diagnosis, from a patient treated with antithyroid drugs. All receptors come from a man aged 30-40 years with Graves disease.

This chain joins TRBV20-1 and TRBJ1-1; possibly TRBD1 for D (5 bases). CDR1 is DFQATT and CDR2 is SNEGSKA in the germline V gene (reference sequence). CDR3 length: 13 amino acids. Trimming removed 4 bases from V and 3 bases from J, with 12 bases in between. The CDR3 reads CSAMQGRDTEAFF. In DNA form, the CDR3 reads TGCAGTGCTATGCAGGGACGGGACACTGAAGCTTTCTTT.

The CDR3 region is CASTIGGTGELFF. CDR3 DNA: TGTGCCAGCACCATCGGGGGCACCGGGGAGCTGTTTTTT. This chain links TRBV27 with TRBJ2-2; TRBD2 might be the D (6 bases). The germline CDR1 and CDR2 sequences are MNHEY and SMNVEV (reference sequence). The CDR3 spans 13 residues. The germline V and J ends were trimmed by 7 bases and 4 bases, with 10 bases remaining between them.

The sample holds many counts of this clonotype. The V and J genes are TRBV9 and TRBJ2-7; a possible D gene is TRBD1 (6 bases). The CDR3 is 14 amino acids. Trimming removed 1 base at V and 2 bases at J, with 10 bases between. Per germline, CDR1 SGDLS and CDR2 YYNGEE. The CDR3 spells CASSVRQDAYEQYF. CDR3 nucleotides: TGTGCCAGCAGCGTACGACAGGACGCCTACGAGCAGTACTTC.

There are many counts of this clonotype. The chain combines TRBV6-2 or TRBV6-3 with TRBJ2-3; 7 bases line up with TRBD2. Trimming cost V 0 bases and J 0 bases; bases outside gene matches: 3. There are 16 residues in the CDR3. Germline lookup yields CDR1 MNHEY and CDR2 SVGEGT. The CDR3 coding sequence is TGTGCCAGCAGTTACTCGACGCGGGAGAGCACAGATACGCAGTATTTT. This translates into CASSYSTRESTDTQYF.

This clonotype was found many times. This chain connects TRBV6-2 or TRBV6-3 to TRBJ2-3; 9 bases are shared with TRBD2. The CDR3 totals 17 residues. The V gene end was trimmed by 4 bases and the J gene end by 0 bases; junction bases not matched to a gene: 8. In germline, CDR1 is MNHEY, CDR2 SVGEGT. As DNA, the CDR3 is TGTGCCAGCAGTTCCTCTTTTAGCGGGAGCAGCACAGATACGCAGTATTTT. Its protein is CASSSSFSGSSTDTQYF.

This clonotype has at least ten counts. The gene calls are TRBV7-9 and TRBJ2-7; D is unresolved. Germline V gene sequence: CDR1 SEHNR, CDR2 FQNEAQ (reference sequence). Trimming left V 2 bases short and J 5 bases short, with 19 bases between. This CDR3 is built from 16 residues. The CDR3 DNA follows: TGTGCCAGCAGCTTAATGGAGCTGGATTCTAGGGACGAGCAGTACTTC. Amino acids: CASSLMELDSRDEQYF.

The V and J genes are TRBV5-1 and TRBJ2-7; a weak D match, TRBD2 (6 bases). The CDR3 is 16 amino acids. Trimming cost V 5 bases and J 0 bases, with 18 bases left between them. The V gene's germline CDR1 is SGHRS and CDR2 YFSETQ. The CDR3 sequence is CASRFGVSGNSYEQYF. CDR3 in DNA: TGCGCCAGCAGGTTTGGGGTTAGCGGTAACTCCTACGAGCAGTACTTC. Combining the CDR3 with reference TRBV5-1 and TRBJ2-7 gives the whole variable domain KAGVTQTPRYLIKTRGQQVTLSCSPISGHRSVSWYQQTPGQGLQFLFEYFSETQRNKGNFPGRFSGRQFSNSRSEMNVSTLELGDSALYLCASRFGVSGNSYEQYFGPGTRLTVT.

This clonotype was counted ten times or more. CDR3 residues: CSARTGVDSGANVLTF. DNA of the CDR3: TGCAGTGCGAGGACAGGGGTCGACTCTGGGGCCAACGTCCTGACTTTC. J is TRBJ2-6 and V is TRBV20-1; TRBD1 matches 9 bases. This CDR3 has 16 amino acids. Germline V gene lookup returns CDR1 DFQATT and CDR2 SNEGSKA (reference sequence). J lost 0 bases, V lost 6 bases, and 6 bases had no gene match.